These T cell receptor beta chains were read from a single sample in a study of cytomegalovirus exposure and HLA in healthy donors. Sequencing was performed with immunoSEQ multiplex PCR; in TCRdb, only in-frame clones are kept and a portion is missing. The sample lists about 120,000 clones, 70% to 80% occurring once. Sequencing used PBMCs. The receptors come from a human donor in good health. CDR3s include the opening cysteine and the closing phenylalanine or tryptophan. The order of the fields is J gene, V gene, clone size, D gene, CDR3 protein, CDR3 DNA. A D gene is named only where the DNA matches it firmly. Some rows have no size entry. The others give once, few or many, or a class for an expanded clone.

>TRBJ1-5|TRBV11-2|few|NA
CASSLGDNQPQHF
TGTGCCAGCAGCTTAGGCGACAATCAGCCCCAGCATTTT
>TRBJ2-6|TRBV14|NA|NA
CASSQDRGSGANVLTF
TGTGCCAGCAGCCAAGATCGGGGATCTGGGGCCAACGTCCTGACTTTC
>TRBJ1-1|TRBV5-1|NA|NA
CASSLGDNGDTEAFF
TGCGCCAGCAGCTTGGGGGACAATGGAGACACTGAAGCTTTCTTT
>TRBJ1-4|TRBV5-8|NA|NA
CASSQEEGPATNEKLFF
TGTGCCAGCAGCCAGGAGGAAGGACCTGCAACTAATGAAAAACTGTTTTTT
>TRBJ2-3|TRBV4-2|NA|TRBD2
CASSKGPSGTGTDTQYF
TGTGCCAGCAGCAAAGGACCTAGCGGGACGGGCACAGATACGCAGTATTTT
>TRBJ2-3|TRBV6-6|NA|NA
CASSYSGTGTDTQYF
TGTGCCAGCAGTTACTCCGGGACTGGCACAGATACGCAGTATTTT
>TRBJ2-1|TRBV19|NA|NA
CASSTRDWNNEQFF
TGTGCCAGTAGTACCCGGGACTGGAACAATGAGCAGTTCTTC
>TRBJ1-1|TRBV5-1|NA|NA
CASSLASGRAFF
TGCGCCAGCAGCTTGGCGTCAGGGCGAGCTTTCTTT
>TRBJ1-2|TRBV28|NA|TRBD1
CASTVPSIGGVGYTF
TGTGCCAGCACCGTACCGTCGATAGGGGGCGTTGGCTACACCTTC
>TRBJ1-2|TRBV7-9|NA|TRBD1
CASSAQGAHLDGYTF
TGTGCCAGCAGCGCCCAGGGGGCCCACCTGGATGGCTACACCTTC
>TRBJ2-1|TRBV9|NA|NA
CASSVGLNEQFF
TGTGCCAGCAGCGTAGGGCTCAATGAGCAGTTCTTC
>TRBJ1-2|TRBV4-3|NA|TRBD1
CASSPEPTGEESYGYTF
TGCGCCAGCAGCCCAGAGCCGACAGGGGAGGAGAGCTATGGCTACACCTTC
>TRBJ2-7|TRBV27|many|TRBD2
CASSLTGGGLKQYF
TGTGCCAGCAGTTTAACGGGGGGGGGTCTAAAGCAGTACTTC
>TRBJ1-5|TRBV19|NA|NA
CASSSDRLGQPQHF
TGTGCCAGTAGTTCCGACAGGTTAGGGCAGCCCCAGCATTTT
>TRBJ2-5|TRBV30|NA|TRBD2
CAWSGSGRGTQYF
TGTGCCTGGAGTGGTAGCGGGCGGGGGACCCAGTACTTC
>TRBJ2-7|TRBV5-1|NA|NA
CASGRGGGAYYEQYF
TGCGCCAGCGGCCGAGGGGGAGGGGCATACTACGAGCAGTACTTC